A selection of T cell receptor beta chains follows, all from one sample in a study of blood T cell repertoires in COVID-19. Only in-frame clones appear in the TCRdb table, and some are missing; sequencing was by immunoSEQ multiplex PCR. The table records roughly 190,000 clones, 90% to 95% of them present only once. The sample comprised peripheral blood. Receptor source: a man aged 25 to 40 with COVID-19, enrolled during active disease. Both conserved end residues are part of each CDR3. The D gene is left open where the match is weak. The size field is filled for only some rows; it gives once, few, many or a size class.

TRBJ2-5 TRBD2 TRBV6-1 - TGTGCCAGCAGTGAAGGCACACTAGCGGGGGGGGAGACCCAGTACTTC CASSEGTLAGGETQYF
TRBJ1-6 TRBD1 TRBV10-3 - TGTGCCATCAGTTTCGACAGGGGTCTTTCACCCCTCCACTTT CAISFDRGLSPLHF
TRBJ2-1 TRBD1 TRBV5-6 - TGTGCCAGCAGCTTGGAACAGGGGGCCCGAAATGAGCAGTTCTTC CASSLEQGARNEQFF
TRBJ1-6 TRBD1 TRBV4-1 - TGCGCCAGCAGCCAAGCTACAGGGGGCGTGAATAATTCACCCCTCCACTTT CASSQATGGVNNSPLHF
TRBJ1-6 - TRBV27 - TGTGCCAGCAGTTTATCTTTGGGGGGGGTTGGCTCACCCCTCCACTTT CASSLSLGGVGSPLHF
TRBJ2-2 - TRBV14 - TGTGCCAGCAGCCAAGTAGGGGGGGCCGGCGGGGAGCTGTTTTTT CASSQVGGAGGELFF
TRBJ2-3 TRBD1 TRBV10-3 - TGTGCCATCAGCAGGACAGGGGGCGATGTGGATACGCAGTATTTT CAISRTGGDVDTQYF
TRBJ2-3 TRBD2 TRBV5-6 - TGTGCCAGCAGCTTCCTCGGGACTAGCGGGGGGGCGAGCACAGATACGCAGTATTTT CASSFLGTSGGASTDTQYF
TRBJ2-1 TRBD1 TRBV5-1 - TGCGCCAGCAGCTTGGAGAGCGGGGACAGGGGCAATGAGCAGTTCTTC CASSLESGDRGNEQFF
TRBJ1-3 TRBD1 TRBV12-5 - TGTGCTAGTGGTTTGTTGACAGGGAGGGGAAACACCATATATTTT CASGLLTGRGNTIYF
TRBJ1-4 TRBD1 TRBV10-3 - TGTGCCATCAGTGATGGGACAGGGGAAAATGAAAAACTGTTTTTT CAISDGTGENEKLFF
TRBJ1-1 TRBD1 TRBV7-3 - TGTGCCAGCCAACAGGGGATAGGAACTGAAGCTTTCTTT CASQQGIGTEAFF
TRBJ1-5 TRBD1 TRBV15 - TGTGCCACCAGGACCGGACAGGATAGCAATCAGCCCCAGCATTTT CATRTGQDSNQPQHF
TRBJ1-2 TRBD1 TRBV5-4 - TGTGCCAGCAGCCAAACTCAGGGGGCGTGGGGCTACACCTTC CASSQTQGAWGYTF
TRBJ1-3 - TRBV19 - TGTGCCAGTAGCAACAGGGCCGGGCCCTCTGGAAACACCATATATTTT CASSNRAGPSGNTIYF
TRBJ1-4 - TRBV12-5 - TGTGCTAGTGGTCCCACGGGGGCAACTAATGAAAAACTGTTTTTT CASGPTGATNEKLFF
TRBJ2-7 - TRBV5-1 - TGCGCCAGCAGCTTGACGACAGGTGCCTATACCTACGAGCAGTACTTC CASSLTTGAYTYEQYF
TRBJ2-5 - TRBV27 once TGTGCCAGCAGTTTACTGGCGGGGTGGGAGACCCAGTACTTC CASSLLAGWETQYF
TRBJ2-6 TRBD2 TRBV6-5 - TGTGCCAGCACCTCGGGGGGTACTGGGGCCAACGTCCTGACTTTC CASTSGGTGANVLTF
TRBJ1-2 - TRBV7-9 once TGTGCCAGCAGCTTAGAATGGGGCGGCTACACCTTC CASSLEWGGYTF
TRBJ1-4 - TRBV6-5 - TGTGCCAGCAGTTCGGGAATGATGGTAGGAGAAAAACTGTTTTTT CASSSGMMVGEKLFF
TRBJ1-2 - TRBV10-1 once TGCGCCAGCAGTGAGTCGACGGGGAACTATGGCTACACCTTC CASSESTGNYGYTF
TRBJ1-5 TRBD1 TRBV7-9 - TGTGCCAGCAGCGCTTCGAAACAGGGGCTCAATCAGCCCCAGCATTTT CASSASKQGLNQPQHF
TRBJ1-3 - TRBV19 - TGTGCCAGTAGTAACATTGGAAACACCATATATTTT CASSNIGNTIYF